This T cell receptor (beta chain) was recorded in a study of shared clonotypes between healthy human individuals. The CDR3 is made up of 16 amino acids. Germline values: CDR1 WNHNN, CDR2 SYGVQD (reference sequence). Trimming pared 3 bases from V and 5 bases from J, leaving 16 bases between. Several immunoSEQ plates held equal portions of the genomic DNA taken from each subset. Some 31,000 T cell genomes (roughly 310 ng DNA) went into each PBMC replicate. Clones were read by immunoSEQ multiplex PCR, and TCRdb kept only the in-frame ones, dropping some. The data hold some 530,000 clones, with around 85% observed a single time.

The sequencing input was PBMCs. This receptor was identified in a middle-aged woman in good health. Some clones in this sample may be carry-over from other donors' samples. The chain joins TRBV10-1 to TRBJ2-2; perhaps D is TRBD1 or TRBD2 (5 bases each). The CDR3, as DNA: TGCGCCAGCAGTGAAGGGGAGAGGCTTTGGACCGGGGAGCTGTTTTTT. It codes for CASSEGERLWTGELFF.